The 11 T cell receptor beta chains reported below all come from one sample, sequenced in a study of CD8 T cells in Susac syndrome. cDNA came from roughly 0.53 to 1 ug RNA primed by random hexamers. TCRdb reprocessed the immunoSEQ multiplex PCR reads with MiXCR, giving one entry per CDR3 protein. The sample yields some 300,000 distinct CDR3 sequences, 65% to 90% seen once. The sequencing sample was made of CD8+ T cells from PBMCs. The receptors originated from a human donor with multiple sclerosis.

The chain couples TRBV6-6 to TRBJ1-4; possible D gene TRBD1, 5 bases. Germline values: CDR1 MNHNY, CDR2 SVGAGI (reference sequence). The CDR3 contains 14 residues. V gave up 6 bases and J gave up 7 bases, with 15 bases separating them. DNA of the CDR3: TGTGCCAGCAGCTCGGACATAGAGCCTGAAAAACTGTTTTTT. It specifies CASSSDIEPEKLFF.

Here the CDR3 DNA reads TGTGCCAGCAGCTGGGACAGGGGGCTCCTCGAGCAGTACTTC. This translates into CASSWDRGLLEQYF. The chain links TRBV5-6 to TRBJ2-7; 12 bases are a match to TRBD1. With V trimmed by 3 bases and J by 6 bases, 4 bases remained unmatched. The CDR3 contains 14 residues. Germline V lookup: CDR1 SGHDT, CDR2 YYEEEE.

This clonotype was detected once. The chain combines TRBV5-6 with TRBJ2-1, with D possibly being TRBD1 (5 bases). Germline values: CDR1 SGHDT, CDR2 YYEEEE. V lost 3 bases and J 15 bases, leaving 19 bases between the germline ends. The CDR3 runs 13 residues. CDR3 loop: CASSWAWGDSAFF. The CDR3 DNA reads as TGTGCCAGCAGCTGGGCTTGGGGTGACAGTGCGTTCTTC.

The V call is TRBV7-2, the J call TRBJ2-1, with a weak D call TRBD2 (7 bases). Germline CDR1 is SGHTA and CDR2 is FQGNSA. CDR3 length: 15 amino acids. Trimming removed 7 bases from V and 4 bases from J, with 17 bases in between. The DNA for the CDR3 is TGTGCCAGCATGGGGGGGCTAGCGGTTTACAATGAGCAGTTCTTC. Residues: CASMGGLAVYNEQFF.

V gene TRBV30 combines with J gene TRBJ2-2; D is unclear. Between the trimmed V and J ends, which lost 1 base and 2 bases, there was a span of 2 bases. CDR1 and CDR2 (germline): GTSNPN, SVGIG (reference sequence). The CDR3 loop spans 12 amino acids. CDR3 nucleotide sequence: TGTGCCTGGAGTGGCAACACCGGGGAGCTGTTTTTT. Amino acid sequence: CAWSGNTGELFF.

This clonotype came up once. The genes are TRBV6-2 or TRBV6-3 and TRBJ1-1; D is undetermined. V was clipped by 2 bases and J by 5 bases, with 3 bases between them. Germline CDR1 reads MNHEY; CDR2 reads SVGEGT. There are 11 residues in the CDR3. CDR3 loop: CASSYITEAFF. The DNA for the CDR3 is TGTGCCAGCAGTTACATAACTGAAGCTTTCTTT.

J is TRBJ1-1 and V is TRBV28; no clear D gene. Germline V CDR1 and CDR2: MDHEN, SYDVKM. The CDR3 has 14 amino acids. V lost 4 bases, J lost 6 bases, and 15 bases lay in between. As DNA, the CDR3 is TGTGCCAGCAGTTCCTTCGCAGGACGACCTGAAGCTTTCTTT. Amino acid sequence: CASSSFAGRPEAFF. Complete variable domain (other parts from reference TRBV28 and TRBJ1-1): DVKVTQSSRYLVKRTGEKVFLECVQDMDHENMFWYRQDPGLGLRLIYFSYDVKMKEKGDIPEGYSVSREKKERFSLILESASTNQTSMYLCASSSFAGRPEAFFGQGTRLTVV.

The genes are TRBV27 and TRBJ1-1, with no clear D. Between the trimmed V and J ends, which lost 5 bases and 0 bases, there was a span of 10 bases. The CDR3 runs 14 residues. Germline CDR1 reads MNHEY; CDR2 reads SMNVEV (reference sequence). CDR3 DNA sequence: TGTGCCAGCAGTAGACGGGGAATGAACACTGAAGCTTTCTTT. It specifies CASSRRGMNTEAFF.

V usage is TRBV27 and J usage is TRBJ2-7; a possible D gene is TRBD1 (8 bases). The CDR3 has 13 amino acids. Germline V lookup: CDR1 MNHEY, CDR2 SMNVEV (reference sequence). The V gene lost 11 bases and the J gene lost 3 bases, with 17 bases spanning the gap. CDR3 loop: CAAAQGGLYEQYF. The CDR3 DNA sequence: TGTGCCGCCGCACAGGGGGGGCTCTACGAGCAGTACTTC.

This rearrangement joins TRBV7-2 to TRBJ2-1; D call uncertain. Germline V gives CDR1 SGHTA, CDR2 FQGNSA. This CDR3 contains 13 residues. Between the trimmed V and J ends, which lost 5 bases and 3 bases, there was a span of 8 bases. The CDR3 coding sequence is TGTGCCAGCAGCCGTTATGGCTACAATGAGCAGTTCTTC. Protein product: CASSRYGYNEQFF.

This chain connects TRBV7-9 to TRBJ2-7; the match to TRBD1 covers 8 bases. The V segment lost 5 bases and the J segment 2 bases; nucleotides outside the gene matches: 11. The germline V gene encodes CDR1 SEHNR and CDR2 FQNEAQ (reference sequence). CDR3 length equals 16 residues. CDR3: CASSPPSGQDAYEQYF. The DNA of the CDR3 is TGTGCCAGCAGCCCCCCATCGGGACAGGACGCCTACGAGCAGTACTTC.